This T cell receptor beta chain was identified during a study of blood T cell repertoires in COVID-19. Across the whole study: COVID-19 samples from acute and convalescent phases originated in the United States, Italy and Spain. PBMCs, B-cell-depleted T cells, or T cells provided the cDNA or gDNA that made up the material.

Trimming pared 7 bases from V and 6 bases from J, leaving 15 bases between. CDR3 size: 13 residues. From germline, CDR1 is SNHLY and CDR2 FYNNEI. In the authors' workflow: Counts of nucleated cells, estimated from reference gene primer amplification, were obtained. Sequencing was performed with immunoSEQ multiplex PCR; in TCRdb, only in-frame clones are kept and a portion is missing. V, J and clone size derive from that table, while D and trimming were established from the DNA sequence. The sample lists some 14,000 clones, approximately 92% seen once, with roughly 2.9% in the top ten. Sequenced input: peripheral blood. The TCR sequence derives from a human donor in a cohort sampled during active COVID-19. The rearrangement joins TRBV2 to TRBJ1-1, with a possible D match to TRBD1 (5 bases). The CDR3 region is CASNSGLPAEAFF. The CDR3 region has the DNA TGTGCCAGCAACTCGGGACTCCCGGCTGAAGCTTTCTTT.